These 5 T cell receptor beta chains share one sample of origin, sequenced in a study of T cells after yellow fever vaccination. TCRdb passed the 5' RACE reads through MiXCR, listing each CDR3 protein once. The table includes 250,000 or so distinct CDR3 sequences, roughly 4% detected once. Sequenced here: PBMCs, sampled 15 days after the yellow fever booster vaccination. The receptors here all came from a young man who received the YFV17D yellow fever vaccine.

This clonotype was observed many times. The chain recombines TRBV2 with TRBJ2-3; perhaps D is TRBD1 or TRBD2 (5 bases each). CDR1 SNHLY and CDR2 FYNNEI come from the germline V gene. The CDR3 runs to 15 residues. Trimming removed 7 bases at V and 1 base at J, with 15 bases between. The CDR3 spells CASTGVRGGTDTQYF. The CDR3 DNA reads as TGTGCCAGCACCGGGGTGAGGGGTGGCACAGATACGCAGTATTTT. Based on the CDR3 plus reference TRBV2 and TRBJ2-3, the full variable domain is EPEVTQTPSHQVTQMGQEVILRCVPISNHLYFYWYRQILGQKVEFLVSFYNNEISEKSEIFDDQFSVERPDGSNFTLKIRSTKLEDSAMYFCASTGVRGGTDTQYFGPGTRLTVL.

This clonotype was seen many times. This rearrangement joins TRBV27 to TRBJ2-3; D not certain. The CDR3 length is 15 residues. Germline-derived CDR1 and CDR2 are MNHEY and SMNVEV (reference sequence). V lost 2 bases and J lost 2, with 11 bases in between. The CDR3 DNA sequence: TGTGCCAGCAGTTTACGATCGGGCCTCACAGATACGCAGTATTTT. It yields the protein CASSLRSGLTDTQYF.

This clonotype was seen repeatedly, ten times or more. CDR3 sequence reads: CASSHRLYEQYF. The CDR3, as DNA: TGTGCCAGCAGCCATAGACTCTACGAGCAGTACTTC. The chain recombines TRBV3-1 with TRBJ2-7; no firm D call. CDR1 and CDR2 from the germline V gene are LGHDT and YNNKEL (reference sequence). This CDR3 contains 12 residues. Trimming pared 3 bases from V and 3 bases from J, leaving 6 bases between.

This clonotype has a count of ten or more. The chain has TRBV21-1 and TRBJ1-2; the table's D gene call, TRBD1, was not cross checked with the DNA. TRBV21-1 has pseudogene status. The CDR3 loop spans 15 amino acids. In nucleotides, the CDR3 is TGTGCCAGCAGTTCTCAGGGGGTTCTAAGAAACGGCTACACCTTC. It specifies CASSSQGVLRNGYTF.

This clonotype was recorded many times. CDR3: CASTLTGAKQETQYF. The CDR3 region has the DNA TGTGCCAGTACCCTGACAGGGGCGAAACAAGAGACCCAGTACTTC. The genes are TRBV19 and TRBJ2-5, with 8 bases fitting TRBD1. There are 15 residues in the CDR3. V trimming: 7 bases; J trimming: 2 bases; junction bases outside the gene matches: 9. Per the germline V gene, CDR1 is LNHDA and CDR2 is SQIVND (reference sequence).